This T cell receptor beta chain was sequenced in a study of post-analysis software for immune sequencing data. Study-level findings and limits: The normalized Chao1 diversity of multiple sclerosis patients was significantly lower than that of controls. Patients showed TRBV5-6, TRBV5-1 and TRBV20-1 among 4 or 5 TRBV segments more frequent than in controls.

Unique-molecular-identifier-tagged TCR beta cDNA libraries were used. Input amounts of roughly 0.9 to 10 million T cells were used. These gave roughly 500,000 cDNA molecules, so each molecule approximated one T cell. TCRdb re-analysed the PCR reads in MiXCR, keeping a single row per CDR3 protein. The sample records some 800,000 distinct CDR3 sequences, more than 45% being singletons. CDR3 length: 12 amino acids. V lost 1 base and J 3 bases, leaving 7 bases between the germline ends. CDR1 is SQVTM and CDR2 is ANQGSEA in the germline V gene. In this sample, this clonotype turned up a few times. Its antigen remains unknown.

Material for sequencing was blood. The chain recombines TRBV29-1 with TRBJ2-7; D perhaps matches TRBD1 (6 bases). The origin of this receptor is a girl aged 5-17 years with multiple sclerosis. The CDR3 region is CSVEGDNYEQYF. For the CDR3, the DNA is TGCAGCGTTGAAGGGGACAACTACGAGCAGTACTTC.